This TCR beta chain was documented in a study of blood T cell repertoires in COVID-19 (dated by TCRdb to 2019 to 2021). Notes on the research overall: Samples from collaborators originated in the United States, Italy and Spain and spanned both the acute and convalescent phases of COVID-19. The prospective study material was composed of cDNA or gDNA derived from T cells, B-cell-depleted T cells, or PBMCs. The dataset comprised deeply sampled blood TCRbeta repertoires from subjects exposed to, actively infected with, or recovered from COVID-19. The repertoires were made available in a free public database intended to serve as a resource for research on the immune response to SARS-CoV-2. Samples were obtained from the ongoing ImmuneRACE study (first 160 participants) and from approximately 1,200 subjects provided by 6 global collaborators. The sample metadata nearly always contained a de-identified subject ID, COVID-19 status, age in years and sex. HLA class I and class II types, where available, came from metadata supplied by the sample provider rather than from assay-based typing.

Findings and caveats that apply to the study as a whole: Clinical and demographic metadata were provided uncurated, with the amount varying by source and participant.

Each collaborating institution followed its own protocols to collect whole blood in K2EDTA tubes. For TCRbeta analysis, collaborators shipped samples in one of three forms: frozen whole blood, isolated PBMCs, or DNA extracted from either of those sample types. With respect to this clone: Its binding antigen is unknown. No much larger clone exists at a distance of one base, and base qualities are not known.

V loses 5 bases of germline sequence and J loses 8 bases, and the interval between the two ends is 12 bases. The CDR3 runs 12 residues from the cysteine to the phenylalanine. Just the 36-base CDR3 DNA is kept, in frame starting at base 1. The CDR1 and CDR2 encoded by the germline V gene are MNHEY and SVGEGT. TCRbeta CDR3 regions were amplified from genomic DNA using the immunoSEQ Assay, a bias-controlled multiplex PCR. As for the original processing: The number of nucleated cells in each sample was estimated from the amplification of reference gene primers within the assay. To quantify the absolute abundance of each unique TCRbeta CDR3 rearrangement, sequence reads were collapsed and filtered. For each sample, productive Simpson clonality was calculated as the square root of Simpson's diversity index across productive rearrangements. Sourced from immuneACCESS, this table was stored by TCRdb with only in-frame sequences that have V and J called. A share of the clones is absent; for the studies checked, an unresolved V gene accounts for under half, and the remainder has no known explanation. Clonal size and the V and J genes are those of that table, whereas D and trimming came from the DNA. Recorded for this sample are approximately 130,000 clones; around four fifths of them occurred a single time. 9.5% to 15% of the sample goes to the ten largest clones.

In this chain, TRBV6-2 or TRBV6-3 is recombined with TRBJ1-2; D gene: possibly TRBD1, on 6 matching bases. This TCR was sampled from a human donor in a cohort sampled during active COVID-19. Sequenced: peripheral blood. The DNA sequence follows: TGTGCCAGCAGTGACGGGACACCCGGCTACACCTTC. It is translated as CASSDGTPGYTF.